This T cell receptor beta chain is drawn from a study of glioma-infiltrating T cells. About the research overall: Target coverage was roughly 4.5- to 10-fold for roughly one million blood T cells. Whole-study results and caveats: Signature shared blood CDR3 motifs were enriched in low-divergence and depleted in high-divergence patients. Above-expected tissue-blood divergence occurred in all gliomas, most in low-grade ones.

This clonotype was picked up many times. The target antigen is unknown. Using RNA template, CDR3s of TCR alpha and beta were amplified with iRepertoire arm-PCR. TCRdb re-derived calls from the multiplex PCR reads in MiXCR, one entry per CDR3 protein. The repertoire holds about 400,000 distinct CDR3 sequences, with less than 50% as singletons. The CDR3 loop spans 14 amino acids. V gave up 2 bases and J gave up 5 bases, with 10 bases separating them. Germline CDR1 reads MNHEY; CDR2 reads SVGEGT. The chain uses TRBV6-2 or TRBV6-3 and TRBJ2-1; maybe TRBD1 (5 bases). Sequencing was carried out using glioma tissue, nonneoplastic brain tissue, or PBMCs (not recorded which). This clonotype was obtained from a human donor with low-grade glioma or glioblastoma, undergoing nonglioma brain surgery, or in good health (not recorded which). For the CDR3, the DNA is TGTGCCAGCAGTTACCCGACAGAGGACAATGAGCAGTTCTTC. It encodes CASSYPTEDNEQFF.